These 12 T cell receptor beta chains originate from one sample sequenced in a study of spatial heterogeneity in lung cancer (dated by TCRdb to between 2018 and 2020). Receptor amplification or capture employed 5' RACE. Instrument used: NextSeq 500. TCRdb reworked the public reads: Q25 trimming with fastp, MiXCR clone assembly, productive beta chains retained. CDR3 protein duplicates are merged, each entry listing the most common genes and DNA. The sample table contains under 150,000 distinct CDR3 sequences; only one count was recorded for under 14% of them. The biggest ten clones account for roughly a quarter of the sample. Interpreted using the paper, the time point label stands for: blood at routine non-recurrence follow-up after resection. The sample consisted of PBMCs, taken at follow-up. All receptors come from a female donor with early-stage non-small cell lung cancer.

This clonotype was seen only a few times. This chain uses TRBV5-1 with TRBJ2-1; 8 nucleotides align to TRBD2. Germline V gene lookup returns CDR1 SGHRS and CDR2 YFSETQ. The CDR3 is 14 residues long. V gave up 6 bases and J gave up 3 bases; unmatched junction bases: 5. CDR3 region: CASKTAGDYNEQFF. CDR3 bases: TGCGCCAGCAAGACAGCGGGAGACTACAATGAGCAGTTCTTC.

A few counts support this clonotype. V usage is TRBV2 and J usage is TRBJ2-5, with 7 bases that match TRBD1. V dropped 5 bases and J dropped 2; count of bases not matched to a gene: 11. Germline V lookup: CDR1 SNHLY, CDR2 FYNNEI. The CDR3 has 16 residues. The CDR3 nucleotides read TGTGCCAGCAGTCTGACAGGGAGTGTTAGGCAAGAGACCCAGTACTTC. It translates to CASSLTGSVRQETQYF.

This sequence joins TRBV20-1 and TRBJ2-3; 8 bases match TRBD2. Looked up from germline, CDR1 is DFQATT and CDR2 is SNEGSKA (reference sequence). There are 15 residues in the CDR3. The ends lost 1 base at V and 0 bases at J; junction bases unmatched: 3. In DNA form, the CDR3 reads TGCAGTGCTAGAGGGGCTAGCGGGAGCACAGATACGCAGTATTTT. Protein sequence: CSARGASGSTDTQYF.

This chain uses TRBV11-3 with TRBJ1-1; D remains unclear. The CDR3 covers 14 residues. The germline V gene encodes CDR1 SGHNT and CDR2 YENEEA. Trimming left V 10 bases short and J 1 base short, with 16 bases between. In DNA form, the CDR3 reads TGTGCCACCACGGTTACAGCGGCGAACACTGAAGCTTTCTTT. The encoded protein is CATTVTAANTEAFF.

This chain joins TRBV11-2 and TRBJ1-3; D call uncertain. The germline V gene encodes CDR1 SGHAT and CDR2 FQNNGV. V was pared by 5 bases and J by 0 bases, with 8 bases between. The CDR3 loop spans 14 amino acids. CDR3 DNA sequence: TGTGCCAGCAGCGCCGGTAGCTCTGGAAACACCATATATTTT. Protein sequence: CASSAGSSGNTIYF. Together with reference TRBV11-2 and TRBJ1-3, the CDR3 gives the full variable domain: EAGVAQSPRYKIIEKRQSVAFWCNPISGHATLYWYQQILGQGPKLLIQFQNNGVVDDSQLPKDRFSAERLKGVDSTLKIQPAKLEDSAVYLCASSAGSSGNTIYFGEGSWLTVV.

The V gene is TRBV12-3 or TRBV12-4, the J gene TRBJ2-7; possible D gene TRBD1, 6 bases. The CDR3 is made up of 12 amino acids. V lost 6 bases and J 6 bases, leaving 12 bases between the germline ends. The CDR3 region is CASSEMTGEQYF. In DNA, the CDR3 is TGTGCCAGCAGCGAAATGACAGGCGAGCAGTACTTC.

This clonotype was recorded at least ten times. The chain uses TRBV24-1 and TRBJ2-1; the match to TRBD2 covers 13 bases. Germline V gene sequence: CDR1 KGHDR, CDR2 SFDVKD. The V gene end was trimmed by 0 bases and the J gene end by 0 bases; junction bases not matched to a gene: 7. The CDR3 is made up of 20 amino acids. The CDR3 sequence: CATSDLGTSGVASSYNEQFF. The CDR3 region has the DNA TGTGCCACCAGTGATTTGGGGACTAGCGGGGTAGCTAGCTCCTACAATGAGCAGTTCTTC.

J is TRBJ2-1 and V is TRBV6-2 or TRBV6-3, with D maybe TRBD1 (5 bases). Per germline, CDR1 MNHEY and CDR2 SVGEGT. The ends were cut back, 6 bases at V and 4 bases at J, with 16 bases in the middle. The CDR3 runs 15 residues. The DNA of the CDR3 is TGTGCCAGCAGAACAGGCCCGCGTGATTACAATGAGCAGTTCTTC. Its translation: CASRTGPRDYNEQFF.

This clonotype has more than one count but fewer than ten. V usage is TRBV9 and J usage is TRBJ2-3, with 11 bases fitting TRBD1. The CDR3 has 16 amino acids. CDR1 and CDR2 (germline): SGDLS, YYNGEE. Trimming at V came to 4 bases and at J to 4 bases, leaving 8 bases not matched to a gene. CDR3 DNA: TGTGCCAGCAGCCCGTGGACAGGGGGCAGGGCAGATACGCAGTATTTT. This encodes CASSPWTGGRADTQYF.

This clonotype showed up just a few times. V and J are TRBV5-1 and TRBJ2-1, with 8 positions matching TRBD2. Trimming cost V 7 bases and J 3 bases; bases outside gene matches: 9. In germline, CDR1 is SGHRS, CDR2 YFSETQ. CDR3 length equals 15 residues. The CDR3, as DNA: TGCGCCAGCGGGAGCGGGAGTCAGGGCTACAATGAGCAGTTCTTC. Protein sequence: CASGSGSQGYNEQFF.

This sequence joins TRBV28 and TRBJ2-1, with 12 bases aligning to TRBD2. There are 18 residues in the CDR3. The V segment lost 6 bases and the J segment 0 bases; nucleotides outside the gene matches: 9. CDR1 and CDR2 (germline): MDHEN, SYDVKM. In nucleotides, the CDR3 is TGTGCCAGCAGACTACTAGCGGGAGGCCAGAGCTCCTACAATGAGCAGTTCTTC. As protein: CASRLLAGGQSSYNEQFF.

The CDR3 loop reads CASSQRTFEAFF. In DNA, the CDR3 is TGTGCCAGCAGCCAACGCACTTTCGAAGCTTTCTTT. The chain links TRBV16 to TRBJ1-1; D ambiguous. CDR1 is KGHSY, CDR2 FQNENV, per germline. The CDR3 is made up of 12 amino acids. V lost 2 bases to trimming and J lost 8 bases, with 9 bases between them. Based on the CDR3 plus reference TRBV16 and TRBJ1-1, the full variable domain is GEEVAQTPKHLVRGEGQKAKLYCAPIKGHSYVFWYQQVLKNEFKFLISFQNENVFDETGMPKERFSAKCLPNSPCSLEIQATKLEDSAVYFCASSQRTFEAFFGQGTRLTVV.